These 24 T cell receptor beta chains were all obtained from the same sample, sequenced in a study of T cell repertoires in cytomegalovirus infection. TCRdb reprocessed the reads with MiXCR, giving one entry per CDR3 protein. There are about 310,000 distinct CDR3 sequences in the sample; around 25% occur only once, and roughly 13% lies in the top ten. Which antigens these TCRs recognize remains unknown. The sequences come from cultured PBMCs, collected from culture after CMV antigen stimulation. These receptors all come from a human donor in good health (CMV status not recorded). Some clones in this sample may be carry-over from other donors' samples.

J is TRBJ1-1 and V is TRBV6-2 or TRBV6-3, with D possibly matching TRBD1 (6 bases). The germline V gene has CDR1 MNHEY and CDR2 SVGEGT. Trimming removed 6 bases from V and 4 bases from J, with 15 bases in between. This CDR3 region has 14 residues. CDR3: CASSDDRRGTEAFF. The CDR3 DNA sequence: TGTGCCAGCAGCGACGACAGGCGCGGCACTGAAGCTTTCTTT.

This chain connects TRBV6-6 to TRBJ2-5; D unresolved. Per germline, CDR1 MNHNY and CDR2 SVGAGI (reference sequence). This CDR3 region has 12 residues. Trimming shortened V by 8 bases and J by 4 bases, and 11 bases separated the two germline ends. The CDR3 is CASQTLGETQYF. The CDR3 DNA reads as TGTGCCAGCCAGACCCTCGGAGAGACCCAGTACTTC.

The CDR3 DNA reads as TGTGCCAGCAGCTCCCCCGCCTCGCATGCGGCCGGACAGGGTCCTGAAGCTTTCTTT. Its protein is CASSSPASHAAGQGPEAFF. The chain joins TRBV7-3 to TRBJ1-1; 8 bases are shared with TRBD1. This CDR3 spans 19 amino acids. Trimming cost V 4 bases and J 6 bases; bases outside gene matches: 22. Germline V gives CDR1 SGHTA, CDR2 FQGTGA.

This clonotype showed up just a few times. The CDR3 is CASSQGTDTEAFF. In DNA form, the CDR3 reads TGTGCCAGCAGCCAAGGGACAGACACTGAAGCTTTCTTT. The J gene is TRBJ1-1, the V gene TRBV27, with TRBD1 matching 7 bases. Germline CDR1 and CDR2: MNHEY and SMNVEV (reference sequence). This CDR3 has 13 residues. Trimming at V came to 6 bases and at J to 3 bases, leaving 4 bases not matched to a gene.

CDR3 region: CASSRGLAGVGGANVLTF. CDR3 DNA sequence: TGTGCCAGCAGCCGGGGACTAGCGGGAGTGGGTGGGGCCAACGTCCTGACTTTC. The rearrangement links TRBV9 to TRBJ2-6, with 14 positions matching TRBD2. The CDR3 is 18 amino acids. Losses at the gene ends were 4 bases for V and 3 bases for J; bases not matched to a gene: 6. Germline V gives CDR1 SGDLS, CDR2 YYNGEE.

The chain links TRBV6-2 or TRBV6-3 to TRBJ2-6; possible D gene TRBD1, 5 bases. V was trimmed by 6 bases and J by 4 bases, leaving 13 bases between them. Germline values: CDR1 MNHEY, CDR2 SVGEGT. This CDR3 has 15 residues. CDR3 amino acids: CASRPGHSGANVLTF. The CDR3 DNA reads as TGTGCCAGCAGACCAGGACACAGCGGGGCCAACGTCCTGACTTTC.

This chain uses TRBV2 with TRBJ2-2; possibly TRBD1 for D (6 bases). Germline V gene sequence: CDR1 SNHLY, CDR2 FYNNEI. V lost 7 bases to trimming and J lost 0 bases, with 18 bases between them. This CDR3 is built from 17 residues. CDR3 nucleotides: TGTGCCAGCAACACAGAGAATTGGGGGCCGAACACCGGGGAGCTGTTTTTT. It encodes CASNTENWGPNTGELFF.

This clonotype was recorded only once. CDR3 protein: CAWSRQGAGELFF. Here the CDR3 DNA reads TGTGCCTGGAGCAGACAGGGGGCCGGGGAGCTGTTTTTT. V gene TRBV30 combines with J gene TRBJ2-2, with 9 bases matching TRBD1. V dropped 3 bases and J dropped 6; count of bases not matched to a gene: 2. Per germline, CDR1 GTSNPN and CDR2 SVGIG (reference sequence). There are 13 residues in the CDR3.

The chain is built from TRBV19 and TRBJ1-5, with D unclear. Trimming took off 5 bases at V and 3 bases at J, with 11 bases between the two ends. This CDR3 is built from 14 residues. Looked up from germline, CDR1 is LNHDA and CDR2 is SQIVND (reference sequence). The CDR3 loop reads CASSGSGDNQPQHF. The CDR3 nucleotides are TGTGCCAGTAGTGGTAGCGGGGACAATCAGCCCCAGCATTTT.

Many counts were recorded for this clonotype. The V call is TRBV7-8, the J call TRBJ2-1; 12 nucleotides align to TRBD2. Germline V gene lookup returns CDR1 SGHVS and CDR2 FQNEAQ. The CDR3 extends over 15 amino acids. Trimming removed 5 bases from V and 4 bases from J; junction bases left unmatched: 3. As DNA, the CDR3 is TGTGCCAGCAGCCCTCTAGCGGGAGGGTACAATGAGCAGTTCTTC. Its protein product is CASSPLAGGYNEQFF. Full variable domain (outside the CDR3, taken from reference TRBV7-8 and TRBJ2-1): GAGVSQSPRYKVAKRGQDVALRCDPISGHVSLFWYQQALGQGPEFLTYFQNEAQLDKSGLPSDRFFAERPEGSVSTLKIQRTQQEDSAVYLCASSPLAGGYNEQFFGPGTRLTVL.

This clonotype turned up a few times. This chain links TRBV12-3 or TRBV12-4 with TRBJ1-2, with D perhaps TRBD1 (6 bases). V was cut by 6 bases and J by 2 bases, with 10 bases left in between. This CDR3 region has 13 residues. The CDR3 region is CASRDQGNYGYTF. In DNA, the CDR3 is TGTGCCAGCAGAGACCAGGGGAACTATGGCTACACCTTC.

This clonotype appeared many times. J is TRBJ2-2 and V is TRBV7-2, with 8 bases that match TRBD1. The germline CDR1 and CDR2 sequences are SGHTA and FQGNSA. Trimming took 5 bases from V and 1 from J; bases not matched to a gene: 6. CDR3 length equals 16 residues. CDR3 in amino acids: CASSPRTGKNTGELFF. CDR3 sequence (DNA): TGTGCCAGCAGCCCACGGACAGGGAAGAACACCGGGGAGCTGTTTTTT.

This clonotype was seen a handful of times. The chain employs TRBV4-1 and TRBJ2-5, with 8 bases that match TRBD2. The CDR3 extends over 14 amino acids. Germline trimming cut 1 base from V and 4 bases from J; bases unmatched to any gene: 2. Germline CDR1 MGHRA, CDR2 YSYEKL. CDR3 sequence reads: CASSQAGGGETQYF. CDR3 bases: TGCGCCAGCAGCCAAGCCGGGGGGGGAGAGACCCAGTACTTC.

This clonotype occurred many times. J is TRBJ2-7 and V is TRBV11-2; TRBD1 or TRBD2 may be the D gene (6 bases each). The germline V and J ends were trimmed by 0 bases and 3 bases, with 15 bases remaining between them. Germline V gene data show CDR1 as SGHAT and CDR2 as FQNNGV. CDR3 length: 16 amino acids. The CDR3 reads CASSLDLSRGLYEQYV. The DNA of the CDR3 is TGTGCCAGCAGCTTAGATCTAAGCAGGGGACTCTACGAGCAGTACGTC.

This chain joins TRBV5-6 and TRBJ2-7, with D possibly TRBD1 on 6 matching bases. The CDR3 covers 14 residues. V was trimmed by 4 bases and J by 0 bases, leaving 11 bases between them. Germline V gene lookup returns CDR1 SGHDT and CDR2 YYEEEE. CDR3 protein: CASSLQGSSYEQYV. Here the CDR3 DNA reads TGTGCCAGCAGCCTCCAGGGGAGCTCCTACGAGCAGTACGTC.

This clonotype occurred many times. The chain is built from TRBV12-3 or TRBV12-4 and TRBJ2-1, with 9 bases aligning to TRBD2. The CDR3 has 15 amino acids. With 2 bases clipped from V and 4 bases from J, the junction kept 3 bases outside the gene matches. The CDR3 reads CASSLRLAEYNEQFF. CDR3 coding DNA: TGTGCCAGCAGTTTACGACTAGCGGAGTACAATGAGCAGTTCTTC.

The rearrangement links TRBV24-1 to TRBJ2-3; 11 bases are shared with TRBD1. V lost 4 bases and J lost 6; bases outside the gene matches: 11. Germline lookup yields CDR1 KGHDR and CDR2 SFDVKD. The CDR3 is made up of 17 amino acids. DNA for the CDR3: TGTGCCACCAGTGAATTCCGGAGGACAGGGGGCTCGGATACGCAGTATTTT. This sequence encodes CATSEFRRTGGSDTQYF.

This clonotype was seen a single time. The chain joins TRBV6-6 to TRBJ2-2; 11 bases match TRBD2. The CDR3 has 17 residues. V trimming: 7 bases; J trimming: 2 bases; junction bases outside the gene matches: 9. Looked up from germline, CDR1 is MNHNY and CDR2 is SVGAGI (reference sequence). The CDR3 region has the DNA TGTGCCAGCAACGCACTACTAGCGGGAGTTAACACCGGGGAGCTGTTTTTT. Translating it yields CASNALLAGVNTGELFF.

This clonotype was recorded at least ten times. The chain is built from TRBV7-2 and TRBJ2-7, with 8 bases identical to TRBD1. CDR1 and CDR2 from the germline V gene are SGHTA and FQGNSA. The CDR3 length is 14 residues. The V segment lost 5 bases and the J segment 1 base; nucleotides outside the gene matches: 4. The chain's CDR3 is CASSARDRSYEQYF. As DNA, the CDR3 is TGTGCCAGCAGCGCACGGGACAGGTCCTACGAGCAGTACTTC.

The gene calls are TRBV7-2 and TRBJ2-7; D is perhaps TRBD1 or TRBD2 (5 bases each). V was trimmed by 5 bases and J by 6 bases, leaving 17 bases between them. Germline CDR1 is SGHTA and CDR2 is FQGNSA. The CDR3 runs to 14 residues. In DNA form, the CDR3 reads TGTGCCAGCAGCCACGGGACGGGACCGGCCGAGCAGTACTTC. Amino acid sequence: CASSHGTGPAEQYF.

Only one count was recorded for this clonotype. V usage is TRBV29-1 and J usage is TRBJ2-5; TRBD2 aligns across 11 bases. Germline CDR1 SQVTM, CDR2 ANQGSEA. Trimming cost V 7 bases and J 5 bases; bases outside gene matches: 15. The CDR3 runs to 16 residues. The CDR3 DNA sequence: TGCAGCGCCGTCCCCTTACTAGCGGGAGTGGATGAGACCCAGTACTTC. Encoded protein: CSAVPLLAGVDETQYF.

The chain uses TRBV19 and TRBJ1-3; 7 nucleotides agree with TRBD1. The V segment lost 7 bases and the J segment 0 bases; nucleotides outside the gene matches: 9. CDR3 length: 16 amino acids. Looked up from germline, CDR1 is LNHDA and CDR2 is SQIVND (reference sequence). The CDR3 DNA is TGTGCCAGTATCCCTTATGACAGGGCCTCTGGAAACACCATATATTTT. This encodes CASIPYDRASGNTIYF.

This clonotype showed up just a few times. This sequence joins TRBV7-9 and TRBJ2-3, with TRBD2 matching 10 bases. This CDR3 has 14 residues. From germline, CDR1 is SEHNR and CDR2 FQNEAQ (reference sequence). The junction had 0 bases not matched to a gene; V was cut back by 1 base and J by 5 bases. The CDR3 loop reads CASSLGTSGDTQYF. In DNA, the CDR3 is TGTGCCAGCAGCTTAGGGACTAGCGGAGATACGCAGTATTTT.

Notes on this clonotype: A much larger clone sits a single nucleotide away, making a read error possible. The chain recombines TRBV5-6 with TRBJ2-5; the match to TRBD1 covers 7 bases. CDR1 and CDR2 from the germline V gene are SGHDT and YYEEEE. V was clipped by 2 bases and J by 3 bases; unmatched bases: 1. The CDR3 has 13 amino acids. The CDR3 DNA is TGTGCCAGCAGCTTTACAGGGGAAGAGACCCAGTACTTC. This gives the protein CASSFTGEETQYF.